This T cell receptor beta chain appears in the sequencing data of a study of vaccination and CD4 T cells after COVID-19. The sample's treatment: roughly 10-day PBMC culture with coronavirus spike peptide pools or control peptides (ViraFEST assay). The study sequenced cultured CD4+ T cell DNA using the Oncomine TCR Beta short-read assay. TCRdb passed the PCR reads through MiXCR, listing each CDR3 protein once. This sample has tens of thousands of distinct CDR3 sequences; roughly 53% occur once, and the top ten carry around 2.7%. Note on this clonotype: The target antigen is unknown.

CDR1 LGHNT and CDR2 FRNRAP come from the germline V gene. The CDR3 contains 15 residues. V dropped 6 bases and J dropped 6; count of bases not matched to a gene: 11. The source material was CD4+ T cells from blood, cultured in vitro. The chain is built from TRBV12-5 and TRBJ2-3, with TRBD1 identical over 8 bases. This TCR came from a human donor who had recovered from COVID-19. CDR3 amino acids: CASGSLQGAWDTQYF. CDR3 nucleotides: TGTGCTAGTGGCTCGCTGCAGGGGGCGTGGGATACGCAGTATTTT. Variable domain in full (rest from reference TRBV12-5 and TRBJ2-3): DARVTQTPRHKVTEMGQEVTMRCQPILGHNTVFWYRQTMMQGLELLAYFRNRAPLDDSGMPKDRFSAEMPDATLATLKIQPSEPRDSAVYFCASGSLQGAWDTQYFGPGTRLTVL.